The entry below gives a single TCR beta chain sequence along with its context. CDR1 is MDHEN and CDR2 is SYDVKM in the germline V gene. V trimming: 7 bases; J trimming: 6 bases; junction bases outside the gene matches: 16. This CDR3 comprises 17 residues. TCRdb passed the 5' RACE reads through MiXCR, listing each CDR3 protein once. The sample holds 250,000 to 300,000 distinct CDR3 sequences, less than 9.5% seen once. The data were obtained in a study of identical twins. In addition, the sample was reused for a study of yellow fever vaccine responses in identical twins.

Sequencing input: CD8+ T cells sorted from blood. This rearrangement joins TRBV28 to TRBJ2-1; 9 bases align to TRBD2. The clonotype comes from a woman younger than 35 in good health. Here the CDR3 reads CASTTWRVAGDSNEQFF. The CDR3 DNA follows: TGTGCCAGCACTACCTGGCGGGTAGCGGGAGACAGCAATGAGCAGTTCTTC.